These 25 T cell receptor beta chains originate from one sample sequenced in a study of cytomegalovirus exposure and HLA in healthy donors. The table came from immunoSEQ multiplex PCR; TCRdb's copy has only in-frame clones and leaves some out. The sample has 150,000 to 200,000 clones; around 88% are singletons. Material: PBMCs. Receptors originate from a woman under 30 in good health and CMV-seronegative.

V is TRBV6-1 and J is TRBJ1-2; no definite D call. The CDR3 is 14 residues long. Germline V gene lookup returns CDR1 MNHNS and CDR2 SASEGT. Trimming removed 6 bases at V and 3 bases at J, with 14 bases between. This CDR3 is CASRRERVDYGYTF. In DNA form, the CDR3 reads TGTGCCAGCAGGAGGGAGAGGGTAGACTATGGCTACACCTTC.

The chain's CDR3 is CASSPQGSSGNTIYF. CDR3 sequence (DNA): TGTGCCAGCAGCCCTCAGGGCAGCTCTGGAAACACCATATATTTT. This chain links TRBV7-8 with TRBJ1-3; D perhaps matches TRBD1 (5 bases). CDR3 length: 15 residues. Trimming cost V 5 bases and J 0 bases, with 11 bases left between them. Germline assignment: CDR1 SGHVS and CDR2 FQNEAQ.

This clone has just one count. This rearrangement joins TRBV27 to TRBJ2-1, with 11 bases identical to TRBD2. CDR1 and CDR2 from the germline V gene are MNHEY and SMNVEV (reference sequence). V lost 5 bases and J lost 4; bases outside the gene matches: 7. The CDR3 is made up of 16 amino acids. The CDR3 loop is CASSPRLAGSYNEQFF. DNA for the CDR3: TGTGCCAGCAGTCCTCGACTAGCGGGGTCTTACAATGAGCAGTTCTTC.

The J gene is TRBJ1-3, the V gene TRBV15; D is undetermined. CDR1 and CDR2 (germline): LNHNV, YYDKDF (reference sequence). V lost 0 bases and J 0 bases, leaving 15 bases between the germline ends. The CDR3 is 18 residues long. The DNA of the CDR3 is TGTGCCACCAGCAGAGATGGAGTGGCAGCCGTCTCTGGAAACACCATATATTTT. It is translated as CATSRDGVAAVSGNTIYF.

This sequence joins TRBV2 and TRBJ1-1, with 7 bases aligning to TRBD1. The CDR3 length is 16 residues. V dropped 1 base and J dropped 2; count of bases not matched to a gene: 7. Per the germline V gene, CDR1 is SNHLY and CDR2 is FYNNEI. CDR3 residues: CASSEGWGTANTEAFF. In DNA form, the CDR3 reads TGTGCCAGCAGTGAAGGTTGGGGGACAGCTAACACTGAAGCTTTCTTT. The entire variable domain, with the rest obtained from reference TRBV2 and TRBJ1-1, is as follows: EPEVTQTPSHQVTQMGQEVILRCVPISNHLYFYWYRQILGQKVEFLVSFYNNEISEKSEIFDDQFSVERPDGSNFTLKIRSTKLEDSAMYFCASSEGWGTANTEAFFGQGTRLTVV.

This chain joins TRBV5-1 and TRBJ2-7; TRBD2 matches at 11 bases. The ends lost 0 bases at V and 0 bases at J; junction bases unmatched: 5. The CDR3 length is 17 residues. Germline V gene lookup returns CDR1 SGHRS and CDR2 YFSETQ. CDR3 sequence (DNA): TGCGCCAGCAGCTTGGGCGCTAGCGGGAGGAGCTCCTACGAGCAGTACTTC. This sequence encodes CASSLGASGRSSYEQYF.

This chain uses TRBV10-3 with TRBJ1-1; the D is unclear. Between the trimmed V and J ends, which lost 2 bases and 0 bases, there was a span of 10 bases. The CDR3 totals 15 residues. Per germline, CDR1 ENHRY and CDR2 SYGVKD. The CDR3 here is CAISEIVTLNTEAFF. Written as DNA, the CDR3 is TGTGCCATCAGTGAGATTGTTACTCTGAACACTGAAGCTTTCTTT.

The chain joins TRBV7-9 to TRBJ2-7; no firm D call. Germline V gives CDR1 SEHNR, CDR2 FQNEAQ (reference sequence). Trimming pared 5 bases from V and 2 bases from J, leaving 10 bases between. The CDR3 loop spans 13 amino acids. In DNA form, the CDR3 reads TGTGCCAGCAGCCTCCGGGTAGCCTACGAGCAGTACTTC. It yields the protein CASSLRVAYEQYF.

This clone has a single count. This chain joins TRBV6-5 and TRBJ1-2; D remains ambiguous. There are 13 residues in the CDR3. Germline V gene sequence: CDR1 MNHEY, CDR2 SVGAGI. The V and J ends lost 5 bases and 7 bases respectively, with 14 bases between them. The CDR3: CASSPNGRAGYTF. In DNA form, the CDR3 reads TGTGCCAGCAGTCCGAATGGGAGGGCTGGCTACACCTTC.

CDR3 loop: CASRTGQSYGYTF. In DNA, the CDR3 is TGTGCCAGTAGGACGGGACAGAGCTATGGCTACACCTTC. The chain has TRBV19 and TRBJ1-2, with 7 bases matching TRBD1. With V trimmed by 6 bases and J by 4 bases, 5 bases remained unmatched. The CDR3 covers 13 residues. Germline loops: CDR1 LNHDA, CDR2 SQIVND (reference sequence).

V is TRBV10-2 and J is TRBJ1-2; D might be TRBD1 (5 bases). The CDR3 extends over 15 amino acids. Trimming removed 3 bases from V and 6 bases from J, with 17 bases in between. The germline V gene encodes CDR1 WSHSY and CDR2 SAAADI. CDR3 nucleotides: TGCGCCAGCAGTGACAGGGCCCCCGGTGGGAATGGCTACACCTTC. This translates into CASSDRAPGGNGYTF.

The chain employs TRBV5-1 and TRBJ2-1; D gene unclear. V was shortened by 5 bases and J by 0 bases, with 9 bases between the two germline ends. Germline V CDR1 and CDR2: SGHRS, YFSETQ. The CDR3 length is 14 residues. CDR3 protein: CASRDLSSYNEQFF. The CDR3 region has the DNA TGCGCCAGCAGAGACTTAAGCTCCTACAATGAGCAGTTCTTC.

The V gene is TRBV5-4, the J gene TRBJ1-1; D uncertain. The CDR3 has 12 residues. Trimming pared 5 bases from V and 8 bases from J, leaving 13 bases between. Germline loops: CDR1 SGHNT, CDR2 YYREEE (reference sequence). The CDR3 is CASRTNYQEAFF. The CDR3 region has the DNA TGTGCCAGCAGGACCAACTATCAAGAAGCTTTCTTT.

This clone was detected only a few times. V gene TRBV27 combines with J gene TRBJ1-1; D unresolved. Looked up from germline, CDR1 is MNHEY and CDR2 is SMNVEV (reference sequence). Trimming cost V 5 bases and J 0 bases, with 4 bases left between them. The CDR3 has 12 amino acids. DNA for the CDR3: TGTGCCAGCAGTACGGTGAACACTGAAGCTTTCTTT. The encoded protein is CASSTVNTEAFF.

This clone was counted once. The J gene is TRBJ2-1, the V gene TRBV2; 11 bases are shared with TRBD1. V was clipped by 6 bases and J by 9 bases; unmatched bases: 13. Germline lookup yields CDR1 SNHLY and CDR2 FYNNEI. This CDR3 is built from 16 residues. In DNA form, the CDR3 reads TGTGCCAGCAGCGATGACAGAGGACAGGGGGCGGCTGAGCAGTTCTTC. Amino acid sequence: CASSDDRGQGAAEQFF.

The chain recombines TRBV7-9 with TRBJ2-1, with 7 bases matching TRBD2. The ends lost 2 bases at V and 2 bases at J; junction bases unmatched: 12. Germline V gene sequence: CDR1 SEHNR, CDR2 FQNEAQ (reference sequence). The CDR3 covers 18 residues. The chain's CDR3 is CASSLPPGRESAYNEQFF. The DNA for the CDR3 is TGTGCCAGCAGCTTACCGCCGGGGCGGGAGAGCGCCTACAATGAGCAGTTCTTC.

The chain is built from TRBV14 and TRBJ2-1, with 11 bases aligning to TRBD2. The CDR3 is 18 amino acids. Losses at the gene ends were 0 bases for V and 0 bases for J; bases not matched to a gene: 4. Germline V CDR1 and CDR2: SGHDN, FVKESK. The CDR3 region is CASSQDRTSGGSYNEQFF. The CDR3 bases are TGTGCCAGCAGCCAAGATCGAACTAGCGGGGGCTCCTACAATGAGCAGTTCTTC.

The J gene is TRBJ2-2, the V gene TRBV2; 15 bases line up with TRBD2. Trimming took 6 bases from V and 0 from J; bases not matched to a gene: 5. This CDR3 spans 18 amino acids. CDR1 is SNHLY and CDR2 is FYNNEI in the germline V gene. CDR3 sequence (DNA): TGTGCCAGCAGAGGGACTAGCGGGGGGTCCGCGAACACCGGGGAGCTGTTTTTT. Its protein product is CASRGTSGGSANTGELFF.

The CDR3 spells CASSFSYVNSPLHF. CDR3 bases: TGTGCCAGCAGCTTCAGTTACGTGAATTCACCCCTCCACTTT. The chain joins TRBV6-5 to TRBJ1-6, with D uncertain. The CDR3 totals 14 residues. V shed 6 bases and J shed 7 bases, with 13 bases lying between them. Germline V lookup: CDR1 MNHEY, CDR2 SVGAGI.

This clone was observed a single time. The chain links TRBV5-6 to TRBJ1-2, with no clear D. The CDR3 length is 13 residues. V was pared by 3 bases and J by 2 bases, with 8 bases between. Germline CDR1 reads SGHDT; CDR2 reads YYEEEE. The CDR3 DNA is TGTGCCAGCAGCTCCGGGGTGAACTATGGCTACACCTTC. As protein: CASSSGVNYGYTF.

The CDR3 nucleotides are TGTGCCAGCAGTTTTCCGATGGCGGGAGGGCCTTCTCTCCATGAGCAGTTCTTC. This translates into CASSFPMAGGPSLHEQFF. The chain joins TRBV27 to TRBJ2-1; 9 positions match TRBD2. Germline lookup yields CDR1 MNHEY and CDR2 SMNVEV (reference sequence). Trimming removed 3 bases from V and 8 bases from J; junction bases left unmatched: 17. This CDR3 spans 18 amino acids.

The DNA of the CDR3 is TGTGCCAGCAGACAGGGTCATGAGCAGTTCTTC. It codes for CASRQGHEQFF. The chain combines TRBV6-5 with TRBJ2-1, with a possible D match to TRBD1 (6 bases). Looked up from germline, CDR1 is MNHEY and CDR2 is SVGAGI. V gave up 6 bases and J gave up 8 bases, with 8 bases separating them. CDR3 length: 11 residues.

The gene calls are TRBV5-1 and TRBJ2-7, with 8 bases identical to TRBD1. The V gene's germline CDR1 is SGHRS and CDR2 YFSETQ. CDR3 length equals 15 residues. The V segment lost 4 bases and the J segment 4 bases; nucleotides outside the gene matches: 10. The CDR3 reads CASSPLGTGHYEQYF. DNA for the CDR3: TGCGCCAGCAGCCCGCTGGGGACAGGCCATTACGAGCAGTACTTC.

CDR3 sequence: CASSFRPTGVIAGGPPDTQYF. CDR3 DNA sequence: TGTGCCAGCAGTTTCCGCCCGACCGGGGTAATAGCGGGGGGGCCCCCAGATACGCAGTATTTT. This chain joins TRBV27 and TRBJ2-3, with 11 positions matching TRBD2. The CDR3 is made up of 21 amino acids. Germline V gene sequence: CDR1 MNHEY, CDR2 SMNVEV (reference sequence). V gave up 3 bases and J gave up 4 bases; unmatched junction bases: 21.

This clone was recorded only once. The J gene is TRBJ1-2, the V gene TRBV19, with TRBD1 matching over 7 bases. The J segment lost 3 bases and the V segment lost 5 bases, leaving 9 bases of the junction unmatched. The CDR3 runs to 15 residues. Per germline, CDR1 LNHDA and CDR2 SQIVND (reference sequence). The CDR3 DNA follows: TGTGCCAGTAGTTCTACAGGGGCCTCTTACTATGGCTACACCTTC. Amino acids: CASSSTGASYYGYTF.